Sequencing of this TCR beta chain was carried out in a study of T cells in Graves' hyperthyroidism and ophthalmopathy. Regarding the study as a whole: Separating ophthalmopathy from stable hyperthyroidism was achieved by a 13 V-J model. Most thyroid clonotypes with frequency above 0.001 were detected in blood.

TCR beta CDR3 regions were amplified from RNA transcripts. During a first-round RT-PCR of the TCR CDR3, the HTBI primer set was used. Using its own MiXCR run on the multiplex PCR reads, TCRdb lists one record per CDR3 protein. The data hold roughly 600,000 distinct CDR3 sequences, with roughly 15% observed a single time. A note on this clonotype: Its specificity is unknown. A much more abundant neighbour one base away suggests this may be a read error.

Uncontrolled infection, other autoimmune disease, pregnancy or lactation barred patients from enrollment. For the diagnoses, clinical symptoms, serum thyroxine and TRAb, thyroid ultrasound and orbital computed tomography were used. The junction had 10 bases not matched to a gene; V was cut back by 6 bases and J by 2 bases. The CDR3 consists of 16 residues. CDR1 and CDR2 (germline): MDHEN, SYDVKM. The J gene is TRBJ1-5, the V gene TRBV28; 7 nucleotides line up with TRBD1. The source is a woman aged 45-65 years with Graves' ophthalmopathy. The sample comprised blood. Written as DNA, the CDR3 is TGTGCCAGCAGACCACACAGGGGTTTGGGCAATCAGCCCCAGCATTTT. Amino acid sequence: CASRPHRGLGNQPQHF.